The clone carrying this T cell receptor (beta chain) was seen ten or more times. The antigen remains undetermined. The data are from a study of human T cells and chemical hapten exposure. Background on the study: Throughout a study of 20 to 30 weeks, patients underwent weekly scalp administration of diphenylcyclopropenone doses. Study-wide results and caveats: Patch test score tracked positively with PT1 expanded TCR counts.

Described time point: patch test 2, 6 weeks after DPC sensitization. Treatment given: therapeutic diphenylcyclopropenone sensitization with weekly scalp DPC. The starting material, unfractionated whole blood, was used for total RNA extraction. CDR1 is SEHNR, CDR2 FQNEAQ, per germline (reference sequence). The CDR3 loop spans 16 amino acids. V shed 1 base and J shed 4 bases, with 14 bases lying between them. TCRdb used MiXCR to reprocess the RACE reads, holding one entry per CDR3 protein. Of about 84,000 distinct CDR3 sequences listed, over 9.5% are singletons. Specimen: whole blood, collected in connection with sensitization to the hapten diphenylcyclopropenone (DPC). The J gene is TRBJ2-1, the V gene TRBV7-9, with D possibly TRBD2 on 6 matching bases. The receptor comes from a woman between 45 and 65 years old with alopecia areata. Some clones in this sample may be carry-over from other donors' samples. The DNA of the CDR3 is TGTGCCAGCAGCTTAGAGGGCAGGAGGGGATACAATGAGCAGTTCTTC. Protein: CASSLEGRRGYNEQFF.